These T cell receptor beta chains were read from a single sample in a study of T-cell memory formation after mild COVID-19. TCRdb ran MiXCR on the 5' RACE reads and lists one entry per CDR3 protein. The sample carries about 340,000 distinct CDR3 sequences, 10% to 15% recorded once. Specimen: PBMCs or a T cell subset sorted from them (not recorded which). These receptors were taken from a man aged 18 to 29 who had mild COVID-19 (a few samples of this study predate the infection). Cell type and time point are not known. CDR3s include the opening cysteine and the closing phenylalanine or tryptophan. A D gene is named only where the DNA matches it firmly. Rows give clone size only sometimes, using once, few, many, or a class for an expanded clone.

V	J	D	size	DNA	CDR3
TRBV7-2	TRBJ2-3	.	.	TGTGCCAGCAGGAGTCCTGCGGACGGCGGGCGCACAGATACGCAGTATTTT	CASRSPADGGRTDTQYF
TRBV4-1	TRBJ2-4	TRBD1	.	TGCGCCAGCAGCCAACCCATACAGGGGCTAGCCAAAAACATTCAGTACTTC	CASSQPIQGLAKNIQYF
TRBV7-9	TRBJ1-5	TRBD1	few	TGTGCCAGCAGCTCAGGAACGGGACAGGGAATTCAGCCCCAGCATTTT	CASSSGTGQGIQPQHF
TRBV24-1	TRBJ1-1	TRBD1	.	TGTGCCACCAGGCGCGGGACAGTGCATGAAGCTTTCTTT	CATRRGTVHEAFF
TRBV7-2	TRBJ2-1	TRBD1	few	TGTGCCAGCACCGAGGCCCCAGGGGGCAGGAATGAGCAGTTCTTC	CASTEAPGGRNEQFF
TRBV4-3	TRBJ1-5	.	few	TGCGCCAGCAGCCAAGATTGGCAATTTGGACAGCCCCAGCATTTT	CASSQDWQFGQPQHF
TRBV29-1	TRBJ2-1	.	many	TGCAGCGTTGAAGGGGGGCAGGGAGCCAAGGTCGAGCAGTTCTTC	CSVEGGQGAKVEQFF
TRBV18	TRBJ1-1	TRBD1	.	TGTGCCAGCTCACCCCCAGGGGGCGCGGACACTGAAGCTTTCTTT	CASSPPGGADTEAFF
TRBV29-1	TRBJ1-2	.	.	TGCAGCGCGAGCGGGCGAGAGCGGGGCTACACCTTC	CSASGRERGYTF
TRBV12-3/TRBV12-4	TRBJ1-6	.	.	TGTGCCAGCAGCAATTGGGCATCTAATTCACCCCTCCACTTT	CASSNWASNSPLHF
TRBV3-1	TRBJ1-1	TRBD1	few	TGTGCCAGCAGCCAAGCCGGGACAGAGAACACTGAAGCTTTCTTT	CASSQAGTENTEAFF
TRBV6-1	TRBJ2-2	.	.	TGTGCCAGCAGTGTGCTGGCCGGTCATGGGCTGGACACCGGGGAGCTGTTTTTT	CASSVLAGHGLDTGELFF
TRBV20-1	TRBJ1-1	.	.	TGCAGTGCTCGCGTGCACGGGAACACTGAAGCTTTCTTT	CSARVHGNTEAFF
TRBV6-5	TRBJ2-7	.	few	TGTGCCAGCAGTTACTCGAAGCGGTCAGCAACCCCCTCTAACGAGCAGTACTTC	CASSYSKRSATPSNEQYF
TRBV20-1	TRBJ2-7	TRBD1	few	TGCAGTGCGGGCGGGGACAGGGGGACCTACGAGCAGTACTTC	CSAGGDRGTYEQYF
TRBV6-5	TRBJ2-7	.	.	TGTGCCAGCAGTTACCCAGGGGATAAGCAGTACTTC	CASSYPGDKQYF
TRBV5-1	TRBJ2-3	TRBD1	.	TGCGCCAGCAGCTTGGAAGACAGGGTCGGGGATACGCAGTATTTT	CASSLEDRVGDTQYF
TRBV28	TRBJ2-3	TRBD1	few	TGTGCCAGCAGTCCTTCCGGGACAGGGGGCACAGATACGCAGTATTTT	CASSPSGTGGTDTQYF
TRBV6-2/TRBV6-3	TRBJ2-7	TRBD2	many	TGTGCCAGCAGACACGGAGCACTAGCGGGGGTCCTCTACGAGCAGTACTTC	CASRHGALAGVLYEQYF
TRBV5-6	TRBJ2-6	.	.	TGTGCCAGCAGCCGCGGGGCACGCATCTCTGGGGCCAACGTCCTGACTTTC	CASSRGARISGANVLTF
TRBV7-9	TRBJ2-2	TRBD1	few	TGTGCCAGCAGCTTACCAGGACAGGGAAGAACCGGGGAGCTGTTTTTT	CASSLPGQGRTGELFF
TRBV24-1	TRBJ2-5	TRBD2	.	TGTGCCACCAGTGATGGTCGTGCGGGAGGAGAGACCCAGTACTTC	CATSDGRAGGETQYF
TRBV12-3/TRBV12-4	TRBJ2-3	.	.	TGTGCCAGCAGTGACCGGGGCGCAGATACGCAGTATTTT	CASSDRGADTQYF
TRBV27	TRBJ2-7	.	.	TGTGCCAGCCATGGACAGCCATCCTACGAGCAGTACTTC	CASHGQPSYEQYF
TRBV29-1	TRBJ1-1	.	.	TGCAGCGTATGGACGGAGTTCCCTGAAGCTTTCTTT	CSVWTEFPEAFF
TRBV7-2	TRBJ2-5	TRBD2	.	TGTGCCAGCAGCTTAGCGTCTAGCGGCGTGGGGACCCAGTACTTC	CASSLASSGVGTQYF
TRBV7-6	TRBJ1-4	.	.	TGTGCCAGCAGCTTTCGTGCAACTAATGAAAAACTGTTTTTT	CASSFRATNEKLFF
TRBV7-2	TRBJ1-3	.	few	TGTGCCAGCAGCTTAGACCGCGTCTCTGGAAACACCATATATTTT	CASSLDRVSGNTIYF
TRBV4-3	TRBJ2-5	.	few	TGCGCCAGCAGCCAAGATATGTTCACTAGCAGAGAGACCCAGTACTTC	CASSQDMFTSRETQYF
TRBV4-1	TRBJ2-1	.	.	TGCGCCAGCAGCCAAGATCTAGCGGAGCAGTTCTTC	CASSQDLAEQFF
TRBV4-1	TRBJ2-2	.	.	TGCGCCAGCAGCCAACGGAGTAGTACGGGCGGGGAGCTGTTTTTT	CASSQRSSTGGELFF
TRBV4-3	TRBJ1-2	TRBD1	few	TGCGCCAGCAGCCAGGGAACAGGGGGTCGCGACTATGGCTACACCTTC	CASSQGTGGRDYGYTF
TRBV12-3/TRBV12-4	TRBJ1-4	.	many	TGTGCCAGCAGTTTACAGGCAACTAATGAAAAACTGTTTTTT	CASSLQATNEKLFF
TRBV6-2/TRBV6-3	TRBJ2-6	TRBD1	.	TGTGCCAGCAGTTACGGGGACAGTCACTCTGGGGCCAACGTCCTGACTTTC	CASSYGDSHSGANVLTF
TRBV12-3/TRBV12-4	TRBJ1-5	.	few	TGTGCCAGCAGTTTCGAGGGCTTGCCCCAGCATTTT	CASSFEGLPQHF
TRBV12-3/TRBV12-4	TRBJ1-1	TRBD1	.	TGTGCCAGCGGGTGGGGGACAGGGGTCACTGAAGCTTTCTTT	CASGWGTGVTEAFF
TRBV15	TRBJ1-5	.	.	TGTGCCACCAGCAGAGCTCAGGCATATGGGGGCAATCAGCCCCAGCATTTT	CATSRAQAYGGNQPQHF
TRBV7-2	TRBJ2-4	.	once	TGTGCCAGCAGACCAGAGGGGGGACGAAAAAACATTCAGTACTTC	CASRPEGGRKNIQYF
TRBV6-5	TRBJ2-4	.	few	TGTGCCAGCAGTTACTCAGGGCAGTCCAACATTCAGTACTTC	CASSYSGQSNIQYF
TRBV29-1	TRBJ2-3	.	.	TGCAGCGTTGGACCCAACACAGATACGCAGTATTTT	CSVGPNTDTQYF
TRBV20-1	TRBJ2-3	TRBD2	few	TGCAGTGCCGCGGGACTAGCGGACACAGATACGCAGTATTTT	CSAAGLADTDTQYF
TRBV4-1	TRBJ1-6	.	.	TGCGCCAGCAGCCGGGGTCCCTCTGCAGGGGAAAATTCACCCCTCCACTTT	CASSRGPSAGENSPLHF